A single sample is the source of the 18 T cell receptor beta chains below, sequenced in a study of prognosis after radiotherapy for stage I lung cancer. Template was genomic DNA; TCR beta CDR3 amplified in two multiplex PCR rounds. First-round PCR used primers specific to each TRBV and TRBJ gene. TCRdb processed the multiplex PCR reads anew with MiXCR; each CDR3 protein has one entry. The sample consists of tens of thousands of distinct CDR3 sequences, more than 20% of them appearing once. This material consisted of PBMCs, taken before or after stereotactic body radiation therapy (not recorded which). These receptor sequences come from a donor aged 50 or older with non-small cell lung cancer.

Comment on this clonotype: This may be a read error, as it is one base from a much larger clone. V and J are TRBV28 and TRBJ1-1; D possibly corresponds to TRBD1 (5 bases). Germline-derived CDR1 and CDR2 are MDHEN and SYDVKM. This CDR3 has 12 residues. CDR3 loop: CAISFEGSGAFF. The DNA for the CDR3 is TGTGCCATCAGTTTCGAGGGGAGCGGAGCTTTCTTT.

This clonotype was seen repeatedly, ten times or more. V usage is TRBV14 and J usage is TRBJ2-1; D remains ambiguous. V was pared by 1 base and J by 5 bases, with 9 bases between. The CDR3 consists of 14 residues. Germline values: CDR1 SGHDN, CDR2 FVKESK. The CDR3 loop reads CASSQGVANNEQFF. The CDR3 nucleotides read TGTGCCAGCAGCCAAGGGGTGGCCAACAATGAGCAGTTCTTC.

In regard to this clonotype: A read error may be the cause here, since a much bigger clone is one base away. The conserved closing phenylalanine or tryptophan is absent in this CDR3, likely reflecting a read error. The V call is TRBV7-9, the J call TRBJ2-7; no clear D. The V end was cut by 5 bases, the J end by 1 base, with 15 bases between. Germline V gives CDR1 SEHNR, CDR2 FQNEAQ (reference sequence). The CDR3 runs to 15 residues. The CDR3 protein is CASSPAAVGSYEQYY. The DNA of the CDR3 is TGTGCCAGCAGCCCCGCCGCGGTCGGGTCCTACGAGCAGTACTAC.

This clonotype has at least ten counts. V gene TRBV12-3 or TRBV12-4 combines with J gene TRBJ1-1, with a weak D call TRBD1 (5 bases). The CDR3 has 14 amino acids. Trimming left V 6 bases short and J 0 bases short, with 11 bases between. The CDR3 sequence is CASRSGTVNTEAFF. As DNA, the CDR3 is TGTGCCAGCAGGTCCGGGACGGTGAACACTGAAGCTTTCTTT.

This clonotype has a count of ten or more. This sequence joins TRBV20-1 and TRBJ1-2; a weak D match, TRBD1 (6 bases). Germline V gives CDR1 DFQATT, CDR2 SNEGSKA (reference sequence). Trimming shortened V by 3 bases and J by 2 bases, and 7 bases separated the two germline ends. This CDR3 contains 12 residues. This CDR3 is CSARGANYGYTF. CDR3 bases: TGCAGTGCTAGGGGGGCCAACTATGGCTACACCTTC.

Concerning this clonotype itself: At one end, the junction sequence differs from germline, possibly due to a read error. The chain combines TRBV2 with TRBJ2-3; 7 nucleotides match TRBD2. The germline CDR1 and CDR2 sequences are SNHLY and FYNNEI. The CDR3 consists of 13 residues. The CDR3: CASRTSVTYTQYF. The DNA of the CDR3 is TGTGCCAGCCGAACTAGCGTCACATATACGCAGTATTTT.

In this sample, this clonotype turned up many times. The genes are TRBV29-1 and TRBJ1-4; D ambiguous. The V gene's germline CDR1 is SQVTM and CDR2 ANQGSEA. This CDR3 comprises 13 residues. V was cut by 4 bases and J by 3 bases, with 9 bases left in between. The CDR3 here is CSVVDGSNEKLFF. The CDR3 region has the DNA TGCAGCGTTGTAGACGGATCTAATGAAAAACTGTTTTTT.

The chain recombines TRBV2 with TRBJ2-1; D is possibly TRBD1 (8 bases). The germline V gene has CDR1 SNHLY and CDR2 FYNNEI. The CDR3 has 16 amino acids. V lost 6 bases, J lost 4 bases, and 19 bases lay in between. In DNA, the CDR3 is TGTGCCAGCAGGCTACAGGGGGGGGCCTCATACAATGAGCAGTTCTTC. Translation: CASRLQGGASYNEQFF.

To note about this clonotype: A read error may explain this, as a much larger clone is one base away. The chain recombines TRBV5-6 with TRBJ1-2; possible D gene TRBD1, 6 bases. Trimming stripped 1 base from V and 9 bases from J, with 22 bases between. Germline V CDR1 and CDR2: SGHDT, YYEEEE. The CDR3 consists of 16 residues. In DNA form, the CDR3 reads TGTGCCAGCAGCTTGAGGGGCGCGGGGGCCCCGGGTTGCTACACCTTC. Its protein product is CASSLRGAGAPGCYTF.

The genes are TRBV7-2 and TRBJ2-7; perhaps TRBD2 as D (7 bases). The ends were cut back, 7 bases at V and 2 bases at J, with 9 bases in the middle. The CDR3 is 12 residues long. CDR1 is SGHTA and CDR2 is FQGNSA in the germline V gene. CDR3 in amino acids: CASKGGAYEQYF. CDR3 sequence (DNA): TGTGCCAGCAAAGGGGGGGCCTACGAGCAGTACTTC.

This clonotype was recorded at least ten times. The chain uses TRBV6-1 and TRBJ2-3, with 10 bases identical to TRBD2. This CDR3 has 15 amino acids. In germline, CDR1 is MNHNS, CDR2 SASEGT. The V gene end was trimmed by 4 bases and the J gene end by 6 bases; junction bases not matched to a gene: 7. CDR3 bases: TGTGCCAGCAGTGTGAGCGGGGGGGGCCGTGATACGCAGTATTTT. The encoded protein is CASSVSGGGRDTQYF.

This clonotype was found many times. The chain recombines TRBV6-1 with TRBJ1-1, with D tentatively TRBD1 (5 bases). The ends were cut back, 5 bases at V and 5 bases at J, with 9 bases in the middle. The CDR3 length is 12 residues. Germline values: CDR1 MNHNS, CDR2 SASEGT. The CDR3 region has the DNA TGTGCCAGCAGTCAGGGAAGTACTGAAGCTTTCTTT. Its translation is CASSQGSTEAFF.

This clonotype showed up many times. The chain combines TRBV5-1 with TRBJ2-1, with TRBD1 as a possible D gene (7 bases). This CDR3 has 15 residues. V dropped 0 bases and J dropped 6 bases, with 13 bases sitting between them. Germline V CDR1 and CDR2: SGHRS, YFSETQ. CDR3 region: CASSLEGQGGNEQFF. The CDR3 DNA follows: TGCGCCAGCAGCTTGGAGGGTCAGGGGGGCAATGAGCAGTTCTTC.

Turning to this clonotype: Germline is not matched at one junction end, which may reflect a read error. The rearrangement links TRBV6-1 to TRBJ2-7, with TRBD1 matching over 10 bases. The CDR3 runs to 15 residues. From germline, CDR1 is MNHNS and CDR2 SASEGT. CDR3 coding DNA: TGTGTCAGCCGAAGGACAGGGGGTATGTCCTACGAGCAGTACTTC. Translation gives CVSRRTGGMSYEQYF.

This clonotype was picked up many times. The chain combines TRBV20-1 with TRBJ2-7; 7 bases fit TRBD2. This CDR3 contains 14 residues. Trimming at V came to 1 base and at J to 3 bases, leaving 6 bases not matched to a gene. Germline V lookup: CDR1 DFQATT, CDR2 SNEGSKA (reference sequence). This CDR3 reads CSARVGGEGYEQYF. The DNA for the CDR3 is TGCAGTGCTAGAGTAGGAGGGGAGGGCTACGAGCAGTACTTC.

V usage is TRBV6-2 or TRBV6-3 and J usage is TRBJ2-1; 8 bases match TRBD2. Looked up from germline, CDR1 is MNHEY and CDR2 is SVGEGT. Losses at the gene ends were 6 bases for V and 6 bases for J; bases not matched to a gene: 10. The CDR3 totals 15 residues. This CDR3 reads CASSTGLVVVNEQFF. The CDR3 DNA is TGTGCCAGCAGCACGGGACTAGTTGTGGTCAATGAGCAGTTCTTC.

This clonotype was seen just once. With only one base between it and a far larger clone, this is likely a read error. The chain uses TRBV6-8 and TRBJ1-2; 9 bases fit TRBD1. The CDR3 consists of 13 residues. The germline V gene encodes CDR1 MNHGY and CDR2 SAAAGT. V was pared by 8 bases and J by 8 bases, with 9 bases of the junction left unmatched. CDR3 DNA sequence: TGTGCCAGCGGCTACGGGACAGGGAACGGCTACACCTTC. Translating gives CASGYGTGNGYTF.

To note about this clonotype: A read error may produce the germline difference seen at one junction end. V is TRBV12-3 or TRBV12-4 and J is TRBJ2-7, with TRBD1 identical over 9 bases. CDR3 length equals 16 residues. CDR3 in DNA: TGTGCCAGCAGTCTCAGCGGGACAGGGAGTCGCTACGGGCAGTACTTC. Residues: CASSLSGTGSRYGQYF.